Below, one TCR beta chain is given with its context. These data belong to a study of blood T cell repertoires in COVID-19. As for the study in general: Samples of COVID-19 (acute and convalescent) were obtained from the United States, Italy and Spain. In each case, the material was cDNA or gDNA derived from T cells, B-cell-depleted T cells, or PBMCs.

Profiling relied on immunoSEQ multiplex PCR, and the TCRdb table lists in-frame clones only, not all of them. The sample shows fewer than 120,000 clones, about 88% of them seen only once. The CDR3 is made up of 16 amino acids. V was shortened by 6 bases and J by 0 bases, with 18 bases between the two germline ends. Germline V gene data show CDR1 as SGHVS and CDR2 as FNYEAQ. The chain has TRBV7-6 and TRBJ2-7; perhaps TRBD1 as D (7 bases). Sequencing was performed on peripheral blood. This TCR was sampled from a woman between 50 and 59 years old with acute or convalescent COVID-19. The CDR3 DNA reads as TGTGCCAGCAGTCAGCGGGCTGGGACAGCCTCCTACGAGCAGTACTTC. Translated, it gives CASSQRAGTASYEQYF.